This T cell receptor beta chain came from a study of Tregs in tolerant kidney transplant recipients. At the level of the study: Recipients received nonmyeloablative bone marrow transplants from related graft donors, with transient mixed chimerism.

As regards this clone: Its antigen is unknown.

Libraries were prepared by immunoSEQ multiplex PCR; TCRdb keeps only in-frame clonotypes and omits some of them. The sample lists approximately 99,000 clones, 90% occurring once. V lost 6 bases, J lost 5 bases, and 4 bases stayed unmatched. The CDR3 spans 14 residues. Germline V CDR1 and CDR2: SNHLY, FYNNEI. Study outcomes and limitations: Validation in larger populations is needed because few patients were studied. Nucleotide sequences could not be compared across some patients' samples due to primer changes.

The clonotype comes from a human donor who received a combined kidney and bone marrow transplant. The source material was CD4+ T cells from blood, sampled before the transplant. This rearrangement joins TRBV2 to TRBJ2-4; 10 bases match TRBD1. DNA of the CDR3: TGTGCCAGCAGCCGGGACAGGGGTCAAAACATTCAGTACTTC. It encodes CASSRDRGQNIQYF.